What follows are 21 T cell receptor beta chains derived from one specimen sequenced in a study of metastatic and nonmetastatic thyroid tumors. Not a single patient had been given any form of treatment at any point before undergoing thyroid surgery. TCRdb re-called the PCR reads through MiXCR. The sample comprises almost 85,000 clones, approximately 12% of which are singletons, and 7% to 9% rests with the top ten. The sample comprised tumor tissue. The receptors here all came from a female donor with papillary thyroid cancer or a benign thyroid nodule (not recorded which). Some clones in this sample may be carry-over from other donors' samples.

The rearrangement joins TRBV18 to TRBJ2-1; 9 positions agree with TRBD2. Trimming removed 3 bases from V and 9 bases from J; junction bases left unmatched: 12. The CDR3 contains 16 residues. Germline CDR1 is KGHSH and CDR2 is LQKENI. The CDR3 is CASSPFPDSGRFEQFF. The CDR3 nucleotides read TGTGCCAGCTCACCTTTTCCAGATAGCGGGAGATTTGAGCAGTTCTTC.

On this clone itself: This may come from a read error, since a much larger clone is one base off. The chain has TRBV5-6 and TRBJ2-3; the match to TRBD1 covers 9 bases. The CDR3 sequence is 16 residues long. Germline CDR1 is SGHDT and CDR2 is YYEEEE. CDR3: CASSFTQQGAADKQYF. The CDR3 nucleotides are TGTGCCAGCAGCTTTACCCAACAGGGGGCCGCAGATAAGCAGTATTTT.

This clone was recorded at least ten times. The chain combines TRBV6-5 with TRBJ2-7, with TRBD2 matching over 10 bases. The CDR3 loop spans 17 amino acids. Losses at the gene ends were 0 bases for V and 2 bases for J; bases not matched to a gene: 7. Germline-derived CDR1 and CDR2 are MNHEY and SVGAGI. CDR3 region: CASSYSARSGRAYEQYF. The CDR3 bases are TGTGCCAGCAGTTACTCGGCACGAAGCGGGAGGGCCTACGAGCAGTACTTC.

This chain joins TRBV11-2 and TRBJ2-7; D is possibly TRBD2 (6 bases). V was cut by 5 bases and J by 8 bases, with 34 bases left in between. Germline V gene data show CDR1 as SGHAT and CDR2 as FQNNGV. The CDR3 is made up of 19 amino acids. In DNA form, the CDR3 reads TGTGCCAGCAGCCCCCTGGGGACTTTTACTGGGACCACTGTGCGGAAGCAGTACTTC. Its translation: CASSPLGTFTGTTVRKQYF.

The sample holds a few counts of this clone. The J gene is TRBJ1-1, the V gene TRBV30; no clear D gene. Germline CDR1 is GTSNPN and CDR2 is SVGIG (reference sequence). The ends were cut back, 1 base at V and 2 bases at J, with 5 bases in the middle. This CDR3 contains 12 residues. The CDR3 reads CAWSGHNTEAFF. The CDR3 DNA follows: TGTGCCTGGAGTGGTCATAACACTGAAGCTTTCTTT.

In its sample, this clone was seen many times. This chain links TRBV3-1 with TRBJ2-5; no definite D call. V dropped 8 bases and J dropped 7 bases, with 11 bases sitting between them. The germline CDR1 and CDR2 sequences are LGHDT and YNNKEL (reference sequence). This CDR3 spans 11 amino acids. The CDR3 region is CASSWLGTQYF. CDR3 sequence (DNA): TGTGCCAGCTCATGGCTTGGGACCCAGTACTTC.

This clone showed up many times. CDR3 nucleotide sequence: TGTGCCAGCAGCCCACTCCAGGGCGGCGAGCAGTACTTC. Residues: CASSPLQGGEQYF. The chain has TRBV12-3 or TRBV12-4 and TRBJ2-7; tentatively, D is TRBD1 (5 bases). The V and J ends lost 6 bases and 6 bases respectively, with 15 bases between them. CDR3 length: 13 residues.

A note on this clone: A much more abundant neighbour one base away suggests this may be a read error. This CDR3 reads CASSLAIHRTSGSLFPYNEQFF. The CDR3 DNA sequence: TGTGCCAGCAGCTTAGCGATTCATAGGACTAGCGGGAGTCTCTTCCCCTACAATGAGCAGTTCTTC. The genes are TRBV11-1 and TRBJ2-1; 13 nucleotides agree with TRBD2. Germline lookup yields CDR1 SGHAT and CDR2 FQDESV (reference sequence). This CDR3 has 22 amino acids. J was trimmed by 2 bases and V by 0 bases; bases with no gene match: 16.

This clone occurred a few times. With a much larger clone just one base away, this may be a read error. The rearrangement joins TRBV29-1 to TRBJ2-7; TRBD2 matches at 11 bases. CDR3 size: 16 residues. The V gene's germline CDR1 is SQVTM and CDR2 ANQGSEA. With 7 bases clipped from V and 0 bases from J, the junction kept 11 bases outside the gene matches. CDR3 sequence: CSANGYGTSGSYEQYF. The CDR3 DNA reads TGCAGCGCTAATGGATACGGGACTAGCGGCTCCTACGAGCAGTACTTC.

This clone has a count of ten or more. V gene TRBV6-4 combines with J gene TRBJ2-3; D may be TRBD1 (6 bases). This CDR3 is 15 amino acids long. The germline CDR1 and CDR2 sequences are MRHNA and SNTAGT. Trimming removed 6 bases at V and 1 base at J, with 14 bases between. In DNA form, the CDR3 reads TGTGCCAGCAGCGCCGAAGGGGGAGGCACAGATACGCAGTATTTT. Amino acids: CASSAEGGGTDTQYF.

In regard to this clone: A much bigger clone sits one base away, suggesting this may be a read error. The CDR3 spells CSSSLVGGEAFF. In DNA form, the CDR3 reads TGTTCCAGCAGCTTGGTAGGGGGCGAAGCTTTCTTT. This rearrangement joins TRBV5-6 to TRBJ1-1; 7 bases agree with TRBD1. The CDR3 runs 12 residues. Germline CDR1 is SGHDT and CDR2 is YYEEEE.

A word on this clone: With a much larger clone just one base away, this may be a read error. V is TRBV2 and J is TRBJ2-1; 14 bases align to TRBD2. V lost 6 bases to trimming and J lost 11 bases; unmatched junction nucleotides: 12. The length of the CDR3 is 16 residues. Germline-derived CDR1 and CDR2 are SNHLY and FYNNEI. Here the CDR3 reads CASRSSTGTSGSKQFF. Here the CDR3 DNA reads TGTGCCAGCAGGAGCTCGACCGGGACTAGCGGGAGTAAGCAGTTCTTC.

Of note for this clone: A much larger clone is a single base away; this may be a read error. J is TRBJ1-5 and V is TRBV11-2; D unclear. This CDR3 spans 17 amino acids. Germline CDR1 SGHAT, CDR2 FQNNGV. V lost 2 bases and J lost 2, with 16 bases in between. The CDR3 reads CASSLINGIMGNQPQHF. The CDR3 region has the DNA TGTGCCAGCAGCTTAATCAATGGGATTATGGGCAATCAGCCCCAGCATTTT.

This clone was observed at least ten times. The V call is TRBV2, the J call TRBJ2-3; D may be TRBD1 (6 bases). There are 14 residues in the CDR3. CDR1 and CDR2 from the germline V gene are SNHLY and FYNNEI. V lost 1 base to trimming and J lost 2 bases, with 7 bases between them. CDR3 loop: CASSEDRATDTQYF. Written as DNA, the CDR3 is TGTGCCAGCAGTGAAGACAGGGCCACAGATACGCAGTATTTT.

This clone was detected only a few times. The chain combines TRBV2 with TRBJ2-7; no firm D call. The V end lost 6 bases, the J end lost 5 bases, and 14 bases lay between the germline ends. The CDR3 has 13 amino acids. Germline values: CDR1 SNHLY, CDR2 FYNNEI. DNA for the CDR3: TGTGCCAGCAGCCCAGGTCGCTTGGACGAGCAGTACTTC. It specifies CASSPGRLDEQYF.

With regard to this clone: Other DNA sequences in this specimen translate into the identical CDR3. The V call is TRBV29-1, the J call TRBJ2-7; maybe TRBD2 (6 bases). CDR1 and CDR2 from the germline V gene are SQVTM and ANQGSEA. This CDR3 has 14 amino acids. The ends were cut back, 5 bases at V and 0 bases at J, with 14 bases in the middle. The CDR3 reads CSVQSGFSSYEQYF. The CDR3 DNA follows: TGCAGCGTTCAGAGCGGGTTTAGCTCCTACGAGCAGTACTTC.

Notes on this clone: Just one base apart from a much larger clone, this may be a read error. Other DNA variants within this sample encode the same CDR3. The chain uses TRBV2 and TRBJ2-2, with TRBD1 as a possible D gene (6 bases). The CDR3 runs 15 residues. The germline CDR1 and CDR2 sequences are SNHLY and FYNNEI. The V end was cut by 1 base, the J end by 7 bases, with 13 bases between. Written as DNA, the CDR3 is TGTGCCAGCAGTGAAGGCAGGGGTCTTCACGGGGAGCTGTTTTTT. It specifies CASSEGRGLHGELFF.

Ten or more counts support this clone. This chain uses TRBV28 with TRBJ1-6; 9 bases line up with TRBD1. J gave up 6 bases and V 3 bases, and 12 bases lay outside the gene matches. Germline V gene lookup returns CDR1 MDHEN and CDR2 SYDVKM. The CDR3 has 18 amino acids. CDR3 sequence reads: CASSFGVGTGYSNSPLHF. The DNA of the CDR3 is TGTGCCAGCAGTTTTGGGGTCGGGACAGGGTATTCTAATTCACCCCTCCACTTT.

This clone was picked up a small number of times. The chain joins TRBV29-1 to TRBJ2-3, with TRBD2 matching 9 bases. Germline CDR1 is SQVTM and CDR2 is ANQGSEA. J gave up 4 bases and V 8 bases, and 13 bases lay outside the gene matches. This CDR3 comprises 15 residues. This CDR3 is CSIRVLAGSPDTQYF. Written as DNA, the CDR3 is TGCAGCATACGGGTCCTAGCGGGATCTCCAGATACGCAGTATTTT.

This clone has a count of ten or more. The gene calls are TRBV20-1 and TRBJ2-3, with 12 bases aligning to TRBD2. This CDR3 comprises 17 residues. J gave up 7 bases and V 1 base, and 12 bases lay outside the gene matches. Germline CDR1 and CDR2: DFQATT and SNEGSKA (reference sequence). Written as DNA, the CDR3 is TGCAGTGCTAGAGTGGGGGTCGGACTAGCGGGACGGAATACGCAGTATTTT. The encoded protein is CSARVGVGLAGRNTQYF.

This clone was seen many times. This chain uses TRBV11-1 with TRBJ1-1, with unresolved D. The CDR3 extends over 14 amino acids. The V gene lost 5 bases and the J gene lost 0 bases, with 10 bases spanning the gap. Germline CDR1 is SGHAT and CDR2 is FQDESV (reference sequence). As DNA, the CDR3 is TGTGCCAGCAGCAGACGGACCATGAACACTGAAGCTTTCTTT. Translated: CASSRRTMNTEAFF. Combining the CDR3 with reference TRBV11-1 and TRBJ1-1 gives the whole variable domain EAEVAQSPRYKITEKSQAVAFWCDPISGHATLYWYRQILGQGPELLVQFQDESVVDDSQLPKDRFSAERLKGVDSTLKIQPAELGDSAMYLCASSRRTMNTEAFFGQGTRLTVV.